The following is a TCR beta chain sequence with its context. The CDR3 covers 13 residues. The J segment lost 5 bases and the V segment lost 6 bases, leaving 4 bases of the junction unmatched. Germline V gene lookup returns CDR1 MDHEN and CDR2 SYDVKM. The entry originates in a study of technical replicates of blood from a few donors. Produced via immunoSEQ multiplex PCR; TCRdb's table is partial and in-frame only. Of more than 65,000 clones listed, approximately 96% were seen once; the top ten hold 0.3% to 0.4%. The receptor was isolated from a human donor in good health. Source material: T cells isolated from PBMCs. The chain couples TRBV28 to TRBJ2-7; 10 bases map to TRBD1. This chain's CDR3 is CASSSGTGDEQYF. The CDR3, as DNA: TGTGCCAGCAGCTCCGGGACAGGGGACGAGCAGTACTTC.